This paragraph reports one TCR beta chain. The repertoire was sequenced with immunoSEQ multiplex PCR; TCRdb's copy has only in-frame clones and lacks some. Counted here are 9,500 to 13,000 clones, 60% occurring once; the ten biggest clones make up roughly a tenth. The data belong to a study of tumor-infiltrating lymphocytes in localized non-small cell lung cancer. This TCR was recovered from a human donor with non-small cell lung cancer. The sequenced sample consisted of uninvolved lung tissue not adjacent to the tumor.

The CDR3 region is CASSPRPTSRELTGELFF. CDR3 nucleotides: TGTGCCAGCAGCCCCCGCCCCACTAGCAGAGAATTAACCGGGGAGCTGTTTTTT. The V call is TRBV7-8, the J call TRBJ2-2; TRBD2 is a possible D gene (6 bases). V was cut by 5 bases and J by 5 bases, with 24 bases left in between. Germline V CDR1 and CDR2: SGHVS, FQNEAQ. The CDR3 contains 18 residues.